This entry lists 21 T cell receptor beta chains sequenced from one sample in a study of monozygotic twins with cystic fibrosis. Sequencing used immunoSEQ multiplex PCR; TCRdb keeps in-frame clones, though not all of them. Of around 27,000 clones in the sample, less than 95% were seen once. Specimen: blood. These TCRs come from a girl aged 2-10 years with cystic fibrosis.

The gene calls are TRBV7-9 and TRBJ2-7; D remains unclear. CDR1 and CDR2 from the germline V gene are SEHNR and FQNEAQ (reference sequence). CDR3 size: 14 residues. V lost 1 base and J 3 bases, leaving 10 bases between the germline ends. The CDR3 is CASSLGAGYYEQYF. CDR3 DNA: TGTGCCAGCAGCTTAGGGGCAGGTTACTACGAGCAGTACTTC.

V is TRBV2 and J is TRBJ1-2; D call uncertain. Trimming stripped 0 bases from V and 4 bases from J, with 9 bases between. The V gene's germline CDR1 is SNHLY and CDR2 FYNNEI. CDR3 length: 14 residues. The CDR3 DNA follows: TGTGCCAGCAGTGAAGCGCTATATATCTATGGCTACACCTTC. It yields the protein CASSEALYIYGYTF.

The sample holds one count of this clone. The CDR3 is CASSLSGGQNEQFF. The CDR3 region has the DNA TGTGCCAGCAGCTTAAGCGGGGGGCAGAATGAGCAGTTCTTC. V is TRBV7-6 and J is TRBJ2-1, with 9 bases identical to TRBD2. CDR3 length: 14 residues. V gave up 2 bases and J gave up 7 bases; unmatched junction bases: 3. Germline lookup yields CDR1 SGHVS and CDR2 FNYEAQ.

V gene TRBV9 combines with J gene TRBJ2-1; 11 positions match TRBD1. The CDR3 is 15 amino acids. CDR1 is SGDLS and CDR2 is YYNGEE in the germline V gene. The ends lost 3 bases at V and 7 bases at J; junction bases unmatched: 6. The CDR3 DNA is TGTGCCAGCAGCGGGGGGACAGGGGGACCGAATGAGCAGTTCTTC. Protein product: CASSGGTGGPNEQFF.

The rearrangement uses TRBV7-9 and TRBJ1-2; TRBD1 is a possible D gene (6 bases). V was shortened by 4 bases and J by 0 bases, with 6 bases between the two germline ends. From germline, CDR1 is SEHNR and CDR2 FQNEAQ (reference sequence). This CDR3 comprises 13 residues. The CDR3 is CASSSGANYGYTF. CDR3 sequence (DNA): TGTGCCAGCAGCTCAGGGGCTAACTATGGCTACACCTTC.

The gene calls are TRBV4-2 and TRBJ1-1, with TRBD1 identical over 11 bases. V shed 0 bases, J shed 3 bases, and the junction held 0 bases outside the gene matches. The germline CDR1 and CDR2 sequences are LGHNA and YNFKEQ. The CDR3 loop spans 15 amino acids. CDR3: CASSQEGQGDTEAFF. In DNA form, the CDR3 reads TGTGCCAGCAGCCAAGAGGGACAGGGGGACACTGAAGCTTTCTTT.

The rearrangement joins TRBV4-1 to TRBJ2-1; 9 bases align to TRBD2. Looked up from germline, CDR1 is MGHRA and CDR2 is YSYEKL. This CDR3 spans 15 amino acids. V dropped 4 bases and J dropped 4; count of bases not matched to a gene: 5. Here the CDR3 DNA reads TGCGCCAGCAGCCCAAGCGGGGGGTATTACAATGAGCAGTTCTTC. Translating it yields CASSPSGGYYNEQFF.

The rearrangement joins TRBV29-1 to TRBJ1-2; 7 nucleotides align to TRBD1. The CDR3 length is 14 residues. J gave up 6 bases and V 7 bases, and 14 bases lay outside the gene matches. Germline CDR1 and CDR2: SQVTM and ANQGSEA. CDR3: CSAAPLTGLHGYTF. The CDR3 DNA reads TGCAGCGCCGCCCCTCTGACAGGGCTCCATGGCTACACCTTC.

This sequence joins TRBV18 and TRBJ1-6, with D possibly TRBD1 on 5 matching bases. The CDR3 extends over 19 amino acids. Per the germline V gene, CDR1 is KGHSH and CDR2 is LQKENI. The V gene lost 3 bases and the J gene lost 3 bases, with 21 bases spanning the gap. In DNA, the CDR3 is TGTGCCAGCTCACCCTTCTTGACGGGCGGGACCGACTATAATTCACCCCTCCACTTT. Amino acids: CASSPFLTGGTDYNSPLHF. Supplemented by reference TRBV18 and TRBJ1-6, the full variable domain reads NAGVMQNPRHLVRRRGQEARLRCSPMKGHSHVYWYRQLPEEGLKFMVYLQKENIIDESGMPKERFSAEFPKEGPSILRIQQVVRGDSAAYFCASSPFLTGGTDYNSPLHFGNGTRLTVT.

The rearrangement uses TRBV2 and TRBJ2-7; D gene unclear. V lost 3 bases, J lost 2 bases, and 11 bases lay in between. Germline CDR1 reads SNHLY; CDR2 reads FYNNEI. The CDR3 is 14 amino acids. The CDR3 nucleotides read TGTGCCAGCAGTGACCCGAGACCCCCCTACGAGCAGTACTTC. Translating gives CASSDPRPPYEQYF.

V gene TRBV11-3 combines with J gene TRBJ2-7, with D possibly being TRBD1 (6 bases). V lost 0 bases and J lost 5, with 8 bases in between. The CDR3 is 13 amino acids. CDR1 and CDR2 from the germline V gene are SGHNT and YENEEA. The chain's CDR3 is CASSLDYRDEQYF. The CDR3 DNA is TGTGCCAGCAGCTTAGATTACAGGGACGAGCAGTACTTC.

The table lists this clone with a count of one. The gene calls are TRBV4-2 and TRBJ2-1; tentative D call: TRBD2 (5 bases). The CDR3 extends over 11 amino acids. Germline values: CDR1 LGHNA, CDR2 YNFKEQ. V was shortened by 5 bases and J by 10 bases, with 9 bases between the two germline ends. CDR3 protein: CASSVSGEQFF. The CDR3, as DNA: TGTGCCAGCAGCGTGAGCGGCGAGCAGTTCTTC.

This clone is a singleton in its sample. This rearrangement joins TRBV4-2 to TRBJ2-5; weak D call: TRBD1 (6 bases). V lost 0 bases and J 4 bases, leaving 12 bases between the germline ends. The CDR3 runs to 15 residues. Per the germline V gene, CDR1 is LGHNA and CDR2 is YNFKEQ. CDR3 sequence: CASSQDPKGGETQYF. CDR3 in DNA: TGTGCCAGCAGCCAAGATCCGAAAGGGGGAGAGACCCAGTACTTC.

The V call is TRBV7-7, the J call TRBJ2-5; 10 bases are a match to TRBD2. The CDR3 length is 16 residues. V gave up 3 bases and J gave up 0 bases; unmatched junction bases: 4. Germline V lookup: CDR1 SSHAT, CDR2 FNYEAQ (reference sequence). CDR3 protein: CASSLPGLAYQETQYF. CDR3 nucleotides: TGTGCCAGCAGCTTGCCGGGACTAGCGTACCAAGAGACCCAGTACTTC.

This chain links TRBV7-2 with TRBJ2-7, with TRBD2 matching over 9 bases. Germline CDR1 is SGHTA and CDR2 is FQGNSA. The V and J ends lost 3 bases and 7 bases, in that order; junction bases with no gene match: 7. CDR3 length: 14 amino acids. CDR3 sequence (DNA): TGTGCCAGCAGCTTCTCTAGCGGGGCGGGAGAGCAGTACTTC. Translating it yields CASSFSSGAGEQYF.

This chain links TRBV18 with TRBJ1-4; TRBD1 matches at 10 bases. Looked up from germline, CDR1 is KGHSH and CDR2 is LQKENI. J lost 8 bases, V lost 4 bases, and 10 bases had no gene match. The CDR3 covers 16 residues. This CDR3 reads CASSRDRGSAWEKLFF. Here the CDR3 DNA reads TGTGCCAGCTCACGGGACAGGGGAAGCGCGTGGGAAAAACTGTTTTTT.

The V and J genes are TRBV6-6 and TRBJ2-7; TRBD2 agrees at 8 bases. The CDR3 extends over 15 amino acids. The germline gives CDR1 MNHNY, CDR2 SVGAGI (reference sequence). V shed 1 base and J 4 bases; nucleotides not matched to a gene: 6. The CDR3 coding sequence is TGTGCCAGCAGTTACTATAGCGGGGTTGGATACGAGCAGTACTTC. It yields the protein CASSYYSGVGYEQYF.

J is TRBJ2-4 and V is TRBV14; D remains ambiguous. Per germline, CDR1 SGHDN and CDR2 FVKESK. This CDR3 region has 15 residues. V was pared by 4 bases and J by 0 bases, with 10 bases between. The CDR3 nucleotides read TGTGCCAGCAGCCCAAGGGCTCTAGCCAAAAACATTCAGTACTTC. This gives the protein CASSPRALAKNIQYF.

The chain uses TRBV5-4 and TRBJ2-1; 9 bases are shared with TRBD1. The CDR3 extends over 14 amino acids. Losses at the gene ends were 6 bases for V and 6 bases for J; bases not matched to a gene: 7. CDR1 and CDR2 (germline): SGHNT, YYREEE (reference sequence). The CDR3 nucleotides read TGTGCCAGCAAACAGGGGGCGTCGTCCAATGAGCAGTTCTTC. Translating gives CASKQGASSNEQFF.

This chain joins TRBV30 and TRBJ1-2, with D uncertain. CDR1 and CDR2 from the germline V gene are GTSNPN and SVGIG (reference sequence). The CDR3 has 12 amino acids. The V end lost 8 bases, the J end lost 2 bases, and 12 bases lay between the germline ends. In DNA, the CDR3 is TGTGCCACGGGTGGGGAAAACTATGGCTACACCTTC. Residues: CATGGENYGYTF.

This CDR3 is CATLRRGTGKGSEAFF. Written as DNA, the CDR3 is TGTGCCACCCTAAGGAGGGGAACAGGGAAGGGATCTGAAGCTTTCTTT. V and J are TRBV19 and TRBJ1-1; the D gene is possibly TRBD1 (6 bases). Germline-derived CDR1 and CDR2 are LNHDA and SQIVND (reference sequence). The CDR3 runs to 16 residues. Trimming removed 10 bases at V and 6 bases at J, with 27 bases between.